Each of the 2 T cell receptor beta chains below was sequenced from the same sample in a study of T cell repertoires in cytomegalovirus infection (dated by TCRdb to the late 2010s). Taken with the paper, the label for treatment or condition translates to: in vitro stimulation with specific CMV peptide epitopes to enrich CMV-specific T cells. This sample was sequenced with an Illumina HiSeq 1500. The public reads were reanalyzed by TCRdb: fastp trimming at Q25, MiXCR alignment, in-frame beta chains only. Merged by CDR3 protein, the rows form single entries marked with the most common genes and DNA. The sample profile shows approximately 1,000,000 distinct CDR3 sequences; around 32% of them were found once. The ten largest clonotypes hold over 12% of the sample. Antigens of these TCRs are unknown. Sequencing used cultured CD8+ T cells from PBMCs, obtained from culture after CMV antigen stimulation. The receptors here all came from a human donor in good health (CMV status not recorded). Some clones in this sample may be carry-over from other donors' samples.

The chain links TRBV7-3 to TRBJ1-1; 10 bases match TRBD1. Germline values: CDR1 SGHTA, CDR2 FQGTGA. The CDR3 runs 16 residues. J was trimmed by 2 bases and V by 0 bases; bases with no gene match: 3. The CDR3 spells CASSLTRTGGNTEAFF. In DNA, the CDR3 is TGTGCCAGCAGCTTAACGAGGACAGGGGGAAACACTGAAGCTTTCTTT.

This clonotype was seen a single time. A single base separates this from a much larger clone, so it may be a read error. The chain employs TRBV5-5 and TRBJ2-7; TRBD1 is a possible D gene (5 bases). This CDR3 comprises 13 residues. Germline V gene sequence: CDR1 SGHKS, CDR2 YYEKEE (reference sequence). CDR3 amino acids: CASSYLPGYEQNF. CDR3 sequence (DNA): TGTGCCAGCAGCTACTTACCAGGGTACGAGCAGAACTTC.